The 23 T cell receptor beta chains listed next were all sequenced from one sample in a study of T cell responses to AZD1222 COVID-19 vaccine. Data came from immunoSEQ multiplex PCR; TCRdb stores just in-frame clones and leaves some out. This table holds some 130,000 clones, 85% to 95% found once. The sequenced sample was peripheral blood, obtained 28 days after the second AZD1222 dose. Every receptor here comes from an adult who received the AZD1222 COVID-19 vaccine.

CDR3 sequence (DNA): TGTGCCAGCAGTCCAAGGACAGCTTACGAGCAGTACTTC. It translates to CASSPRTAYEQYF. V is TRBV7-9 and J is TRBJ2-7, with D possibly being TRBD1 (6 bases). Germline CDR1 is SEHNR and CDR2 is FQNEAQ (reference sequence). The CDR3 length is 13 residues. With 6 bases removed from V and 4 bases from J, the gap between germline ends came to 13 bases.

The chain uses TRBV5-4 and TRBJ2-3, with unresolved D. Germline-derived CDR1 and CDR2 are SGHNT and YYREEE (reference sequence). V was pared by 0 bases and J by 2 bases, with 4 bases between. The CDR3 totals 13 residues. CDR3 in amino acids: CASSLEYTDTQYF. The CDR3 DNA reads TGTGCCAGCAGCTTGGAGTACACAGATACGCAGTATTTT.

The CDR3 DNA reads TGTGCCAGCAGTTTTGTAGGGAGCTCCTATAATTCACCCCTCCACTTT. Protein product: CASSFVGSSYNSPLHF. The gene calls are TRBV27 and TRBJ1-6; D unclear. Germline-derived CDR1 and CDR2 are MNHEY and SMNVEV (reference sequence). This CDR3 has 16 amino acids. V dropped 3 bases and J dropped 0 bases, with 9 bases sitting between them.

The chain employs TRBV30 and TRBJ1-1, with D hard to call. The CDR3 sequence is 14 residues long. The germline CDR1 and CDR2 sequences are GTSNPN and SVGIG (reference sequence). Trimming removed 0 bases from V and 1 base from J, with 9 bases in between. CDR3 nucleotide sequence: TGTGCCTGGAGTGTCGGACGGTCGAACACTGAAGCTTTCTTT. It is translated as CAWSVGRSNTEAFF.

V gene TRBV2 combines with J gene TRBJ2-3; D might be TRBD2 (7 bases). V was trimmed by 6 bases and J by 4 bases, leaving 11 bases between them. The CDR3 has 13 residues. Per the germline V gene, CDR1 is SNHLY and CDR2 is FYNNEI. This CDR3 is CASRAGAADTQYF. For the CDR3, the DNA is TGTGCCAGCAGGGCGGGGGCGGCAGATACGCAGTATTTT.

This clone was seen just once. This chain joins TRBV19 and TRBJ2-1, with 7 bases matching TRBD1. The germline V gene encodes CDR1 LNHDA and CDR2 SQIVND (reference sequence). CDR3 size: 13 residues. The V and J ends lost 1 base and 8 bases, in that order; junction bases with no gene match: 2. The CDR3 protein is CASSIGGGDEQFF. The CDR3 nucleotides are TGTGCCAGTAGTATAGGAGGGGGCGATGAGCAGTTCTTC.

DNA of the CDR3: TGTGCCAGCTCACCACCGCCGTCCCTTCTCTATGGCTACACCTTC. It yields the protein CASSPPPSLLYGYTF. The chain recombines TRBV18 with TRBJ1-2; no firm D call. The CDR3 spans 15 residues. V was clipped by 0 bases and J by 4 bases, with 12 bases between them. Germline CDR1 is KGHSH and CDR2 is LQKENI. Looking up the rest from reference TRBV18 and TRBJ1-2 gives the full variable domain: NAGVMQNPRHLVRRRGQEARLRCSPMKGHSHVYWYRQLPEEGLKFMVYLQKENIIDESGMPKERFSAEFPKEGPSILRIQQVVRGDSAAYFCASSPPPSLLYGYTFGSGTRLTVV.

The V and J genes are TRBV5-1 and TRBJ1-3; D is unclear. CDR3 size: 15 residues. Per germline, CDR1 SGHRS and CDR2 YFSETQ. V dropped 5 bases and J dropped 2 bases, with 14 bases sitting between them. The CDR3 bases are TGCGCCAGCAGGCCCCGGGGAAATACTGGAAACACCATATATTTT. Its protein product is CASRPRGNTGNTIYF.

This sequence joins TRBV29-1 and TRBJ2-1, with D possibly being TRBD2 (5 bases). Germline CDR1 and CDR2: SQVTM and ANQGSEA. V was cut by 7 bases and J by 8 bases, with 21 bases left in between. The CDR3 has 14 amino acids. The chain's CDR3 is CSAGPRVREYEQFF. Written as DNA, the CDR3 is TGCAGCGCCGGCCCGCGTGTAAGGGAGTATGAGCAGTTCTTC.

The chain couples TRBV6-6 to TRBJ1-5; D ambiguous. The CDR3 runs 11 residues. Germline CDR1 and CDR2: MNHNY and SVGAGI (reference sequence). The ends were cut back, 6 bases at V and 4 bases at J, with 4 bases in the middle. The CDR3 nucleotides are TGTGCCAGCAGCCAAAATCAGCCCCAGCATTTT. This codes for CASSQNQPQHF.

This clone was counted only a few times. The chain has TRBV5-1 and TRBJ2-6; D remains ambiguous. V was clipped by 1 base and J by 2 bases, with 7 bases between them. CDR1 and CDR2 (germline): SGHRS, YFSETQ. The CDR3 is 15 amino acids. The CDR3 DNA sequence: TGCGCCAGCAGCTTGAGTCTGGCTGGGGCCAACGTCCTGACTTTC. Translating gives CASSLSLAGANVLTF.

J is TRBJ2-5 and V is TRBV7-2; possibly TRBD1 or TRBD2 for D (6 bases each). Germline CDR1 is SGHTA and CDR2 is FQGNSA. CDR3 length equals 15 residues. Trimming took off 5 bases at V and 5 bases at J, with 18 bases between the two ends. In DNA, the CDR3 is TGTGCCAGCAGCCCCCGGGGCAGGAGGGGGGAGACCCAGTACTTC. This sequence encodes CASSPRGRRGETQYF.

The CDR3 DNA reads TGTGCCAGCAGCTTAGAGGACAGGATCTACGAGCAGTACTTC. It codes for CASSLEDRIYEQYF. The rearrangement links TRBV7-2 to TRBJ2-7, with 7 bases fitting TRBD1. Trimming removed 1 base from V and 3 bases from J; junction bases left unmatched: 3. Germline CDR1 and CDR2: SGHTA and FQGNSA. The CDR3 is 14 amino acids. The whole variable domain, remainder taken from reference TRBV7-2 and TRBJ2-7, is GAGVSQSPSNKVTEKGKDVELRCDPISGHTALYWYRQSLGQGLEFLIYFQGNSAPDKSGLPSDRFSAERTGGSVSTLTIQRTQQEDSAVYLCASSLEDRIYEQYFGPGTRLTVT.

The V call is TRBV9, the J call TRBJ2-2, with TRBD1 identical over 9 bases. Germline CDR1 SGDLS, CDR2 YYNGEE. V was clipped by 3 bases and J by 0 bases; unmatched bases: 3. The CDR3 is 16 amino acids. CDR3 DNA sequence: TGTGCCAGCAGCGAGGGACAGGGACCGAACACCGGGGAGCTGTTTTTT. Translation gives CASSEGQGPNTGELFF. Full variable domain (remainder filled in from reference TRBV9 and TRBJ2-2): DSGVTQTPKHLITATGQRVTLRCSPRSGDLSVYWYQQSLDQGLQFLIQYYNGEERAKGNILERFSAQQFPDLHSELNLSSLELGDSALYFCASSEGQGPNTGELFFGEGSRLTVL.

The rearrangement joins TRBV15 to TRBJ2-7; D ambiguous. The CDR3 consists of 15 residues. V shed 0 bases and J shed 0 bases, with 9 bases lying between them. Germline V gene data show CDR1 as LNHNV and CDR2 as YYDKDF (reference sequence). DNA of the CDR3: TGTGCCACCAGCAGAGATAAGGGCAGCTCCTACGAGCAGTACTTC. This sequence encodes CATSRDKGSSYEQYF.

V and J are TRBV7-6 and TRBJ2-1; D is unresolved. This CDR3 spans 15 amino acids. V was trimmed by 1 base and J by 3 bases, leaving 10 bases between them. Germline values: CDR1 SGHVS, CDR2 FNYEAQ. The CDR3 sequence is CASSLVADNYNEQFF. CDR3 DNA sequence: TGTGCCAGCAGCTTAGTGGCAGACAACTACAATGAGCAGTTCTTC.

As regards this clone: The germline gene is not matched at one end of the junction; a read error may be the cause. The V call is TRBV28, the J call TRBJ1-1; D is uncertain. The CDR3 is 17 residues long. Germline values: CDR1 MDHEN, CDR2 SYDVKM. CDR3 bases: TGTGCCAGTAGTTTATGGACGGAATATTCCCCACTAACTGAAGCTTTCTTT. This sequence encodes CASSLWTEYSPLTEAFF.

This chain links TRBV10-3 with TRBJ2-3; no reliable D call. The CDR3 loop spans 12 amino acids. V was clipped by 3 bases and J by 4 bases, with 5 bases between them. Germline CDR1 is ENHRY and CDR2 is SYGVKD. CDR3 residues: CAISDRADTQYF. Written as DNA, the CDR3 is TGTGCCATCAGTGATCGGGCAGATACGCAGTATTTT.

The V gene is TRBV4-1, the J gene TRBJ2-1; no definite D call. Germline V lookup: CDR1 MGHRA, CDR2 YSYEKL. The CDR3 is 16 amino acids. Trimming took off 0 bases at V and 4 bases at J, with 13 bases between the two ends. The CDR3 loop is CASSQDSGPRYNEQFF. Written as DNA, the CDR3 is TGCGCCAGCAGCCAAGATTCAGGACCCCGATACAATGAGCAGTTCTTC.

The chain carries TRBV24-1 and TRBJ2-1, with TRBD2 identical over 9 bases. V shed 10 bases and J 6 bases; nucleotides not matched to a gene: 9. Germline V gives CDR1 KGHDR, CDR2 SFDVKD. The CDR3 is 14 amino acids. This chain's CDR3 is CATQRGAGTNEQFF. The CDR3 DNA reads TGTGCCACGCAGCGGGGGGCCGGAACCAATGAGCAGTTCTTC.

The chain uses TRBV6-6 and TRBJ2-7; 12 bases align to TRBD2. The V gene end was trimmed by 2 bases and the J gene end by 3 bases; junction bases not matched to a gene: 2. This CDR3 is built from 15 residues. Germline CDR1 MNHNY, CDR2 SVGAGI (reference sequence). The CDR3 sequence: CASSYPSGGVYEQYF. For the CDR3, the DNA is TGTGCCAGCAGTTACCCTAGCGGGGGGGTCTACGAGCAGTACTTC.

V gene TRBV19 combines with J gene TRBJ1-2; 8 nucleotides align to TRBD1. Germline assignment: CDR1 LNHDA and CDR2 SQIVND (reference sequence). The length of the CDR3 is 15 residues. After removal of 3 bases from V and 6 bases from J, the junction contained 9 bases not matched to a gene. The CDR3: CASSIRRDRIDGYTF. CDR3 DNA sequence: TGTGCCAGTAGTATCCGCCGGGACAGGATCGATGGCTACACCTTC.

V usage is TRBV28 and J usage is TRBJ1-5; weak D call: TRBD1 (6 bases). Germline assignment: CDR1 MDHEN and CDR2 SYDVKM. The CDR3 sequence is 13 residues long. Deletions cut 5 bases from V and 6 bases from J, with 11 bases between. Written as DNA, the CDR3 is TGTGCCAGCAGTACAGGGTTGTTTCAGCCCCAGCATTTT. It codes for CASSTGLFQPQHF.